These 17 T cell receptor beta chains were sequenced from one sample in a study of T cells in Graves' hyperthyroidism and ophthalmopathy. There were TCR beta CDR3 regions amplified from RNA transcripts. The HTBI primer set served for first-round RT-PCR of the TCR CDR3. TCRdb reprocessed the multiplex PCR reads via MiXCR and lists one record per CDR3 protein. This sample yields about 610,000 distinct CDR3 sequences, of which over 12% are seen a single time; approximately 4.2% belongs to the top ten. The specimen was blood. The receptors derive from a woman aged 40 to 49 with Graves' ophthalmopathy.

The chain links TRBV11-2 to TRBJ1-1; maybe TRBD1 (5 bases). Germline lookup yields CDR1 SGHAT and CDR2 FQNNGV. This CDR3 has 17 residues. Trimming shortened V by 1 base and J by 10 bases, and 25 bases separated the two germline ends. The CDR3, as DNA: TGTGCCAGCAGCTTAGTAAGTGGCGCGGGACTCGGACCGGGAGCTTTCTTT. Amino acids: CASSLVSGAGLGPGAFF. Using reference TRBV11-2 and TRBJ1-1 for the parts outside the CDR3, the full variable domain is EAGVAQSPRYKIIEKRQSVAFWCNPISGHATLYWYQQILGQGPKLLIQFQNNGVVDDSQLPKDRFSAERLKGVDSTLKIQPAKLEDSAVYLCASSLVSGAGLGPGAFFGQGTRLTVV.

This clonotype was seen at least ten times. The rearrangement uses TRBV29-1 and TRBJ1-2; 9 nucleotides line up with TRBD1. Germline V CDR1 and CDR2: SQVTM, ANQGSEA. Germline trimming cut 7 bases from V and 2 bases from J; bases unmatched to any gene: 5. The CDR3 covers 13 residues. CDR3: CSARDRENYGYTF. The CDR3 bases are TGCAGCGCCCGGGACAGGGAGAACTATGGCTACACCTTC.

This clonotype was detected ten times or more. The rearrangement links TRBV6-2 or TRBV6-3 to TRBJ1-1; no clear D. CDR3 size: 10 residues. The germline CDR1 and CDR2 sequences are MNHEY and SVGEGT. V lost 8 bases and J 2 bases, leaving 3 bases between the germline ends. CDR3 region: CASGNTEAFF. In DNA form, the CDR3 reads TGTGCCAGCGGAAACACTGAAGCTTTCTTT.

The table lists this clonotype with many counts. The chain is built from TRBV6-5 and TRBJ2-2; 7 bases map to TRBD1. The CDR3 is 15 amino acids. Losses at the gene ends were 2 bases for V and 3 bases for J; bases not matched to a gene: 3. Germline CDR1 MNHEY, CDR2 SVGAGI. CDR3 in amino acids: CASSYEGAYTGELFF. The CDR3 DNA sequence: TGTGCCAGCAGTTACGAGGGGGCCTACACCGGGGAGCTGTTTTTT.

This clonotype was recorded at least ten times. This rearrangement joins TRBV11-2 to TRBJ2-5, with TRBD1 matching 7 bases. V shed 2 bases, J shed 5 bases, and the junction held 5 bases outside the gene matches. CDR1 is SGHAT and CDR2 is FQNNGV in the germline V gene. The CDR3 length is 14 residues. The CDR3 region is CASSLSSGQETQYF. The CDR3, as DNA: TGTGCCAGCAGCTTAAGTTCGGGACAGGAGACCCAGTACTTC.

This clonotype was seen a handful of times. This chain joins TRBV3-1 and TRBJ1-2; D unresolved. CDR3 size: 14 residues. Germline V gene sequence: CDR1 LGHDT, CDR2 YNNKEL (reference sequence). Trimming cost V 4 bases and J 4 bases, with 13 bases left between them. This chain's CDR3 is CASSPLTTFYGYTF. The CDR3 bases are TGTGCCAGCAGCCCACTCACGACTTTCTATGGCTACACCTTC.

This clonotype was seen repeatedly, ten times or more. This chain connects TRBV28 to TRBJ1-6; no clear D gene. Germline values: CDR1 MDHEN, CDR2 SYDVKM. V lost 7 bases and J lost 0, with 7 bases in between. The length of the CDR3 is 14 residues. CDR3 coding DNA: TGTGCCAGCAATAGGAACTCCTATAATTCACCCCTCCACTTT. This translates into CASNRNSYNSPLHF.

This clonotype was observed at least ten times. This rearrangement joins TRBV20-1 to TRBJ1-1; 9 nucleotides match TRBD1. Trimming took 2 bases from V and 1 from J; bases not matched to a gene: 20. The CDR3 loop spans 20 amino acids. Germline V gene lookup returns CDR1 DFQATT and CDR2 SNEGSKA (reference sequence). CDR3 nucleotide sequence: TGCAGTGCTAGAAAGTCCCTATACCCGGGACAGGGCTACTCGAACACTGAAGCTTTCTTT. Translating it yields CSARKSLYPGQGYSNTEAFF.

This clonotype was detected ten times or more. The V and J genes are TRBV24-1 and TRBJ1-2; perhaps TRBD1 as D (5 bases). Deletions cut 5 bases from V and 2 bases from J, with 20 bases between. CDR1 is KGHDR and CDR2 is SFDVKD in the germline V gene. This CDR3 region has 17 residues. CDR3 in amino acids: CATSADRTGYLNYGYTF. Written as DNA, the CDR3 is TGTGCCACCAGTGCAGACAGAACAGGTTACTTAAACTATGGCTACACCTTC.

This clonotype was recorded many times. The chain recombines TRBV27 with TRBJ1-1, with 9 nucleotides matching TRBD1. The CDR3 covers 15 residues. Germline V gene sequence: CDR1 MNHEY, CDR2 SMNVEV (reference sequence). Germline trimming cut 5 bases from V and 6 bases from J; bases unmatched to any gene: 10. In nucleotides, the CDR3 is TGTGCCAGCAGTCCGGGGACAGGGATGACAGCTGAAGCTTTCTTT. Translating gives CASSPGTGMTAEAFF.

The chain has TRBV3-1 and TRBJ1-1; 9 nucleotides match TRBD1. The V and J ends lost 6 bases and 3 bases, in that order; junction bases with no gene match: 8. Germline V lookup: CDR1 LGHDT, CDR2 YNNKEL (reference sequence). The CDR3 totals 15 residues. In DNA, the CDR3 is TGTGCCAGCAGTCCAACAGGGGGCCGGCACACTGAAGCTTTCTTT. It encodes CASSPTGGRHTEAFF.

This clonotype has a count of ten or more. The rearrangement uses TRBV6-2 or TRBV6-3 and TRBJ2-7; no clear D gene. Germline V gives CDR1 MNHEY, CDR2 SVGEGT. The V and J ends lost 6 bases and 10 bases respectively, with 13 bases between them. CDR3 length: 11 amino acids. The CDR3 region has the DNA TGTGCCAGCAGCTCTACGCCTATACAGTACTTC. Its translation: CASSSTPIQYF.

The chain joins TRBV12-3 or TRBV12-4 to TRBJ1-5; 8 positions agree with TRBD1. Trimming removed 5 bases from V and 0 bases from J; junction bases left unmatched: 6. CDR3 size: 16 residues. Here the CDR3 DNA reads TGTGCCAGCAGTCGACAGGGGTCCTATAGCAATCAGCCCCAGCATTTT. As protein: CASSRQGSYSNQPQHF.

This clonotype was seen only a few times. The chain combines TRBV30 with TRBJ2-4; the D gene could be TRBD1 or TRBD2 (5 bases each). This CDR3 is 14 amino acids long. Per germline, CDR1 GTSNPN and CDR2 SVGIG (reference sequence). Trimming cost V 2 bases and J 10 bases, with 18 bases left between them. The CDR3 sequence: CAWSPTGAGGIQYF. DNA for the CDR3: TGTGCCTGGAGTCCAACCGGGGCGGGTGGGATTCAGTACTTC.

This clonotype was picked up many times. V is TRBV27 and J is TRBJ2-3; no firm D call. Germline values: CDR1 MNHEY, CDR2 SMNVEV (reference sequence). The CDR3 has 13 amino acids. V was shortened by 5 bases and J by 0 bases, with 6 bases between the two germline ends. In DNA, the CDR3 is TGTGCCAGCAGTCCGTACAGCACAGATACGCAGTATTTT. It codes for CASSPYSTDTQYF.

This clonotype was seen many times. The J gene is TRBJ2-2, the V gene TRBV5-1; no reliable D call. V lost 1 base, J lost 6 bases, and 22 bases lay in between. This CDR3 spans 18 amino acids. Germline V gives CDR1 SGHRS, CDR2 YFSETQ. CDR3 nucleotide sequence: TGCGCCAGCAGCTTGATAGGCTGGGCCCAGGATGAGGCCGGGGAGCTGTTTTTT. Protein: CASSLIGWAQDEAGELFF.

The sample holds many counts of this clonotype. The chain couples TRBV7-3 to TRBJ1-1, with a possible D match to TRBD1 (5 bases). The V end lost 2 bases, the J end lost 3 bases, and 7 bases lay between the germline ends. This CDR3 is 13 amino acids long. Germline V CDR1 and CDR2: SGHTA, FQGTGA. DNA for the CDR3: TGTGCCAGCAGCTTATGGGGCGACACTGAAGCTTTCTTT. The encoded protein is CASSLWGDTEAFF.